The source of this TCR beta chain is a study of Graves' ophthalmopathy and Graves' hyperthyroidism (dated by TCRdb to the late 2010s). At the level of the whole study: Peripheral blood samples were taken at the time of initial diagnosis, before any treatment was given. The study used TCR beta repertoire signatures to distinguish Graves' ophthalmopathy from Graves' hyperthyroidism and to predict progression to ophthalmopathy. In total, approximately 140 blood samples were TCR-sequenced: some 40 ophthalmopathy, some 80 hyperthyroidism and approximately 17 hyperthyroidism-to-ophthalmopathy patients. A discovery set of 95 to 100 patients (around 40 ophthalmopathy, 55 to 65 stable hyperthyroidism) was enrolled to explore V-J signatures distinguishing ophthalmopathy from hyperthyroidism. An independent validation cohort was composed of fewer than 20 hyperthyroidism patients and approximately 15 patients who later progressed from hyperthyroidism to ophthalmopathy. In about six hyperthyroidism patients, the T-cell repertoires found in thyroid tissue were compared with those found in blood. Following sampling, methimazole starting at 30 mg daily was administered to hyperthyroidism patients, and high-dose intravenous methylprednisolone was administered to ophthalmopathy patients.

Trimming costs V 8 bases and J 2 bases, and their ends lie 13 bases apart. The CDR3 goes from the cysteine to the phenylalanine over 14 residues. The kept DNA is CDR3 alone, 42 bases in frame from the first base. CDR1 and CDR2 are drawn from the germline V gene: SGHVS, FQNEAQ. Ophthalmopathy patients had moderately to severely active disease, Clinical Activity Score of at least 3, NOSPECS grade of at least 4, and disease duration under 3 months. Anyone with other autoimmune diseases, uncontrolled infections, pregnancy or lactation was excluded from the study. Diagnosis was based on clinical symptoms, serum thyroxine, TRAb, thyroid ultrasound and orbital computed tomography. Using Ficoll-Paque density gradient centrifugation, PBMCs were isolated from about 9.2 ml of fresh peripheral blood. Total RNA was extracted with Trizol reagent and quality-checked on an Agilent 2100 Bioanalyzer. What the study reported, not specific to this receptor: Sample size was not predetermined statistically, and investigators were not blinded to group allocation. In validation, the model predicted ophthalmopathy progression with about 64% sensitivity and 72.22% specificity; some 13 predicted patients were CT-confirmed with GO in a median of around 6.5 months. Ophthalmopathy was separated from stable hyperthyroidism by the 13-signature model with more than 85% sensitivity and about 83% specificity in cross-validation and with 80%/75% in the test set. Most expanded thyroid clonotypes with a frequency above 0.001 also appeared in blood, which suggests that blood repertoires may reflect the immune response in the thyroid.

For repertoire sequencing, TCR beta CDR3 regions were amplified from RNA transcripts. A first-round RT-PCR used HTBI primers with the Qiagen OneStep RT-PCR kit, followed by a second-round multiplex PCR, size selection and purification. Libraries were sequenced paired-end with 100 bp reads on an Illumina HiSeq2000. Processing in the source paper ran as follows. Reads were processed with SOAPnuke, discarding reads with adapters, uncalled bases, mean Phred below 15, or no exact constant-primer or identifier match. COPE v1.2.5 was used to merge the high-quality paired reads. Each unique nucleotide sequence was defined as a clonotype, and clonotypes were aligned to IMGT TRB V, D and J references with MiTCR v1.1. Analysis was restricted to V-J combinations with a frequency above 0.0001, which covered about 99% of repertoires. A TCR clonal expansion and chaos score per V-J combination was defined as the ratio of F50 clonal expansion to chaos observed in the TCRdist matrix. Features were reduced by Welch's t-statistics and random forest to around 14 V-J combinations, which fed a naive Bayes classifier. The Morisita-Horn index was used to measure how similar the thyroid and blood repertoires were. In TCRdb, the public reads were trimmed at Q25 with fastp and aligned with MiXCR, with productive beta chains retained. Rows merge per CDR3 protein into single entries with the most common DNA and genes. TCRdb, not the authors, supplied the V and J calls. This sample comprises 200,000 to 300,000 distinct CDR3 sequences, 40% to 50% of them detected only once. The ten most abundant clones make up around 43% of the sample.

To note about this clonotype: It lacks a known antigen. The record has no base qualities; no much larger clone is one base away.

The source is an adult man with Graves' ophthalmopathy. The sample taken for sequencing was peripheral blood. The rearrangement joined TRBV7-8 to TRBJ1-5, with a weak D call of TRBD1 (5 bases match). The sequenced DNA is TGTGCCAGCGGGGAGAGGGGTGGCAATCAGCCCCAGCATTTT. Its protein product is CASGERGGNQPQHF.